This T cell receptor (beta chain) was identified in a study of shared clonotypes between healthy human individuals. With respect to this clone: Its antigen is still unknown.

Clones were read by immunoSEQ multiplex PCR, and TCRdb kept only the in-frame ones, dropping some. The sample lists about 2.3 million clones; about 92% were seen once. Study-level points and caveats: Generally, estimated richness proved larger in naive subsets than it did in memory subsets. Relative to their counterparts shared across all four donors, non-shared clonotypes exhibited diminished generation probabilities.

None of the donors, who were healthy HIV-negative adults, had recently had acute infections or vaccinations. The CD4+ fraction was divided into a CD45RA+ naive subset and a CD45RA-negative memory subset. CDR3 length: 12 amino acids. Germline lookup yields CDR1 SGHTA and CDR2 FQGNSA. With 4 bases clipped from V and 11 bases from J, the junction kept 4 bases outside the gene matches. The TCR originated in a man aged 18 to 30 in good health. Some clones in this sample may be carry-over from other donors' samples. Sequenced: naive CD4+ T cells from PBMCs. Stated subset: CD45RA+ positively selected. The chain recombines TRBV7-2 with TRBJ1-4; TRBD1 agrees at 7 bases. The CDR3 DNA reads TGTGCCAGCAGCTCCCCAGGGGGGAAACTGTTTTTT. Protein: CASSSPGGKLFF.